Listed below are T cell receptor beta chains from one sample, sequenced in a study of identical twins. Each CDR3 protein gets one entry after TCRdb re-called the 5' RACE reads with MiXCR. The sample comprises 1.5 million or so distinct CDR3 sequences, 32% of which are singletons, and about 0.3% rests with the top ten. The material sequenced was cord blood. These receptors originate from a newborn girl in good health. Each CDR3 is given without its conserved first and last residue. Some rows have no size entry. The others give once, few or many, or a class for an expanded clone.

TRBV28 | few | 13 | ASSFTRRSYNEQF
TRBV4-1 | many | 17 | ASSLVVEAYREEANVLT
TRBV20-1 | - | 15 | SARDLPGGGYNSPLH
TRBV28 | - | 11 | ASGLRGNTEAF
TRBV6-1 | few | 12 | ASGLMNSNQPQH
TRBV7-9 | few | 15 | ASSLKVPVDIYNEQF
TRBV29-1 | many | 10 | SVGDIIYEQY
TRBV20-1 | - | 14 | SATARQGALYYEQY
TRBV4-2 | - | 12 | ASSQDSAADTQY
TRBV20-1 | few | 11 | SARDRTSDTQY
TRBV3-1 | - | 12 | ASKPKGYQETQY
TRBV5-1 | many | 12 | ASSVPTGAYEQY
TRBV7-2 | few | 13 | ASSQYPGVNYGYT
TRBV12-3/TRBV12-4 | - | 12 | ASSQRVRNSPLH
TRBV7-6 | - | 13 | ASSLGVRNTGELF
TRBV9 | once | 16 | ASSARTGADDSNQPQH
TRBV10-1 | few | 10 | ASLNRATEAF
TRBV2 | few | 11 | ASRPDRDTEAF
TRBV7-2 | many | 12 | ASSLVGREYEQY